A single sample gave rise to the 21 T cell receptor beta chains below, sequenced in a study of cytomegalovirus exposure and HLA in healthy donors. The PCR used 60 Vbeta and 13 Jbeta primers. TCRdb keeps only in-frame clones here, not all; method: immunoSEQ multiplex PCR. The data contain 130,000 to 150,000 clones, around three quarters of them singletons. The material sequenced was PBMCs. The source is a man in his forties in good health and CMV-seropositive.

The V gene is TRBV7-2, the J gene TRBJ1-2, with 7 bases matching TRBD1. V shed 3 bases, J shed 7 bases, and the junction held 11 bases outside the gene matches. CDR1 and CDR2 from the germline V gene are SGHTA and FQGNSA. The CDR3 length is 15 residues. The CDR3 DNA sequence: TGTGCCAGCAGCTTCGACGACAGGGTCTGGGGTGGCTACACCTTC. Translating gives CASSFDDRVWGGYTF.

The CDR3 DNA sequence: TGTGCCAGCAGCCAATATTATATGGAGACCCAGTACTTC. Translated: CASSQYYMETQYF. The rearrangement uses TRBV14 and TRBJ2-5; D is unresolved. Germline CDR1 and CDR2: SGHDN and FVKESK. V was shortened by 2 bases and J by 5 bases, with 9 bases between the two germline ends. This CDR3 comprises 13 residues.

The gene calls are TRBV5-4 and TRBJ2-7; D perhaps matches TRBD1 (6 bases). The CDR3 extends over 13 amino acids. Germline V gives CDR1 SGHNT, CDR2 YYREEE (reference sequence). The V gene lost 3 bases and the J gene lost 7 bases, with 14 bases spanning the gap. CDR3 sequence (DNA): TGTGCCAGCAGCTCGAACAGGGATGGGGAGCAGTACTTC. It yields the protein CASSSNRDGEQYF. Combining the CDR3 with reference TRBV5-4 and TRBJ2-7 gives the whole variable domain ETGVTQSPTHLIKTRGQQVTLRCSSQSGHNTVSWYQQALGQGPQFIFQYYREEENGRGNFPPRFSGLQFPNYSSELNVNALELDDSALYLCASSSNRDGEQYFGPGTRLTVT.

This chain connects TRBV7-2 to TRBJ2-6; possible D gene TRBD1, 6 bases. The length of the CDR3 is 16 residues. CDR1 SGHTA and CDR2 FQGNSA come from the germline V gene. V lost 5 bases and J lost 2, with 13 bases in between. Written as DNA, the CDR3 is TGTGCCAGCAGCAAACAGGGACGGGCTGGGGCCAACGTCCTGACTTTC. It codes for CASSKQGRAGANVLTF.

This clone was observed a few times. The gene calls are TRBV5-4 and TRBJ1-3; 10 bases are shared with TRBD1. The CDR3 spans 16 residues. The trim removed 0 bases at V and 6 bases at J, leaving 6 bases unmatched. The germline V gene encodes CDR1 SGHNT and CDR2 YYREEE (reference sequence). The CDR3 is CASSLGGQGMKNTIYF. Written as DNA, the CDR3 is TGTGCCAGCAGCTTGGGGGGACAGGGGATGAAAAACACCATATATTTT.

V usage is TRBV28 and J usage is TRBJ2-7; tentatively, D is TRBD2 (6 bases). Germline V gene data show CDR1 as MDHEN and CDR2 as SYDVKM. Trimming took 3 bases from V and 5 from J, leaving 8 bases between them. This CDR3 has 12 amino acids. CDR3 protein: CASSFWGDEQYF. DNA for the CDR3: TGTGCCAGCAGTTTTTGGGGGGACGAGCAGTACTTC.

This chain connects TRBV5-4 to TRBJ2-1; 15 bases agree with TRBD2. V lost 3 bases and J lost 10; bases outside the gene matches: 8. The length of the CDR3 is 16 residues. Germline V gene lookup returns CDR1 SGHNT and CDR2 YYREEE (reference sequence). Here the CDR3 reads CASSSEGLAGGREQFF. DNA for the CDR3: TGTGCCAGCAGCTCCGAAGGACTAGCGGGGGGGCGCGAGCAGTTCTTC.

This chain links TRBV20-1 with TRBJ1-4; possibly TRBD1 for D (6 bases). Germline V gives CDR1 DFQATT, CDR2 SNEGSKA (reference sequence). With 7 bases removed from V and 4 bases from J, the gap between germline ends came to 7 bases. This CDR3 has 11 amino acids. CDR3 nucleotide sequence: TGCAGTGGGGGACATAATGAAAAACTGTTTTTT. Translated: CSGGHNEKLFF.

The rearrangement joins TRBV5-1 to TRBJ2-1; the D gene is possibly TRBD1 (7 bases). Deletions cut 7 bases from V and 7 bases from J, with 15 bases between. The CDR3 has 13 residues. Germline V CDR1 and CDR2: SGHRS, YFSETQ. DNA for the CDR3: TGCGCCAGCCACAGGGGAGGATTGAATGAGCAGTTCTTC. As protein: CASHRGGLNEQFF.

This chain connects TRBV14 to TRBJ1-1; D may be TRBD1 (5 bases). Looked up from germline, CDR1 is SGHDN and CDR2 is FVKESK. The CDR3 has 16 residues. V lost 5 bases and J lost 0, with 16 bases in between. DNA of the CDR3: TGTGCCAGCAGCGACAGCCCGGTAAGGATGAACACTGAAGCTTTCTTT. Its translation is CASSDSPVRMNTEAFF.

In DNA, the CDR3 is TGTGCCAGCAGCGTAGAGAGCGGGAGGGTTGGGAAAAACATTCAGTACTTC. Translating gives CASSVESGRVGKNIQYF. This chain joins TRBV9 and TRBJ2-4; 10 positions match TRBD2. The CDR3 runs 17 residues. The germline CDR1 and CDR2 sequences are SGDLS and YYNGEE. V was pared by 0 bases and J by 4 bases, with 7 bases of the junction left unmatched. Full variable domain (missing parts from reference TRBV9 and TRBJ2-4): DSGVTQTPKHLITATGQRVTLRCSPRSGDLSVYWYQQSLDQGLQFLIQYYNGEERAKGNILERFSAQQFPDLHSELNLSSLELGDSALYFCASSVESGRVGKNIQYFGAGTRLSVL.

The chain links TRBV10-1 to TRBJ2-7; TRBD1 is a possible D gene (6 bases). The CDR3 is made up of 13 amino acids. Trimming stripped 6 bases from V and 3 bases from J, with 12 bases between. Germline V gives CDR1 WNHNN, CDR2 SYGVQD (reference sequence). CDR3 residues: CASREGGVYEQYF. In DNA, the CDR3 is TGCGCCAGCAGAGAAGGGGGAGTCTACGAGCAGTACTTC.

The V gene is TRBV27, the J gene TRBJ1-2; D remains ambiguous. There are 16 residues in the CDR3. The ends were cut back, 5 bases at V and 4 bases at J, with 20 bases in the middle. Germline-derived CDR1 and CDR2 are MNHEY and SMNVEV (reference sequence). CDR3: CASSLRGGPLPYGYTF. The CDR3 DNA sequence: TGTGCCAGCAGTCTGCGCGGAGGACCCCTCCCCTATGGCTACACCTTC.

The chain is built from TRBV19 and TRBJ1-1, with D hard to call. The CDR3 contains 15 residues. The V gene lost 4 bases and the J gene lost 1 base, with 13 bases spanning the gap. Germline loops: CDR1 LNHDA, CDR2 SQIVND (reference sequence). In nucleotides, the CDR3 is TGTGCCAGTAGTAGTCACCTAAGTGGGAACACTGAAGCTTTCTTT. It encodes CASSSHLSGNTEAFF.

The J gene is TRBJ1-5, the V gene TRBV2, with a tentative D call TRBD1 (6 bases). The germline V and J ends were trimmed by 5 bases and 0 bases, with 11 bases remaining between them. This CDR3 spans 15 amino acids. Germline V gene sequence: CDR1 SNHLY, CDR2 FYNNEI. CDR3 coding DNA: TGTGCCAGCAGTCCGACAGGTAATAGCAATCAGCCCCAGCATTTT. Translating it yields CASSPTGNSNQPQHF.

In its sample, this clone was seen a few times. The chain has TRBV2 and TRBJ2-7; perhaps TRBD2 as D (5 bases). This CDR3 has 12 amino acids. The ends were cut back, 4 bases at V and 2 bases at J, with 6 bases in the middle. CDR1 is SNHLY and CDR2 is FYNNEI in the germline V gene. Here the CDR3 DNA reads TGTGCCAGCAGTGCACTAGCCTACGAGCAGTACTTC. Residues: CASSALAYEQYF.

The rearrangement uses TRBV6-1 and TRBJ2-5, with D perhaps TRBD1 (6 bases). V was cut by 0 bases and J by 5 bases, with 10 bases left in between. There are 14 residues in the CDR3. Germline CDR1 MNHNS, CDR2 SASEGT. The CDR3 nucleotides are TGTGCCAGCAGTGAAGCGTTCAGGGGTGAGACCCAGTACTTC. It codes for CASSEAFRGETQYF.

For this clone: One end of the junction does not line up with germline, which may come from a read error. The V gene is TRBV6-1, the J gene TRBJ1-4; D is unclear. This CDR3 is 16 amino acids long. The germline gives CDR1 MNHNS, CDR2 SASEGT. Here the CDR3 DNA reads TGTGCCGGCAGTGAAGCGCGGTTGGGAGGTAATGAAAAACTGTTTTTT. Translated: CAGSEARLGGNEKLFF.

The gene calls are TRBV9 and TRBJ2-7; 7 nucleotides match TRBD1. The CDR3 has 14 amino acids. Unmatched junction bases numbered 7, after V lost 2 bases and J lost 5 bases. The V gene's germline CDR1 is SGDLS and CDR2 YYNGEE. This CDR3 reads CASSVGPTGDEQYF. The CDR3 nucleotides are TGTGCCAGCAGCGTTGGCCCTACAGGGGACGAGCAGTACTTC.

The chain employs TRBV9 and TRBJ2-3, with D perhaps TRBD2 (7 bases). Germline lookup yields CDR1 SGDLS and CDR2 YYNGEE. The V end was cut by 4 bases, the J end by 0 bases, with 21 bases between. There are 18 residues in the CDR3. The CDR3 loop is CASSQGTGGTTSTDTQYF. For the CDR3, the DNA is TGTGCCAGCAGCCAGGGGACGGGAGGCACTACTAGCACAGATACGCAGTATTTT.

Only one count was recorded for this clone. CDR3 in DNA: TGTGCCAGCTATAGACAGGGATATACACACGAGCAGTACTTC. Translating gives CASYRQGYTHEQYF. The chain employs TRBV6-1 and TRBJ2-7; the match to TRBD1 covers 7 bases. The CDR3 runs to 14 residues. Germline CDR1 is MNHNS and CDR2 is SASEGT. After removal of 8 bases from V and 5 bases from J, the junction contained 12 bases not matched to a gene.